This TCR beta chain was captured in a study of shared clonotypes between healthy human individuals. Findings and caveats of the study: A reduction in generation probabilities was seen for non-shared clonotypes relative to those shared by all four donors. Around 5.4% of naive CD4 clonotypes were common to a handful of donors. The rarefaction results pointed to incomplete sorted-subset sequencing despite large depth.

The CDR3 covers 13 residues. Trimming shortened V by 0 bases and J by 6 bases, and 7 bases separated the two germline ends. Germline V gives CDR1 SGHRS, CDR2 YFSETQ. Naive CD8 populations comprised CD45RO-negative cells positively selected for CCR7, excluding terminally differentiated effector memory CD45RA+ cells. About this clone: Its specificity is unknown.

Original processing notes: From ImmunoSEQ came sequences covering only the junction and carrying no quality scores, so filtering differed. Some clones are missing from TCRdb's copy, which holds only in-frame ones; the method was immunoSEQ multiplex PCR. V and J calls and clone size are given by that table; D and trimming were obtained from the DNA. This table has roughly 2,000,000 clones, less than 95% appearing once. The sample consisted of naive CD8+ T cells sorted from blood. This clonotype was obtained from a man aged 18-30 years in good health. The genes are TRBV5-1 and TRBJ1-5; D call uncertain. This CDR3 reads CASSLGTAQPQHF. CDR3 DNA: TGCGCCAGCAGCTTGGGGACTGCTCAGCCCCAGCATTTT.